This T cell receptor (beta chain) was found in a study of control samples from healthy donors and cancer patients. Sequencing used immunoSEQ multiplex PCR; TCRdb keeps in-frame clones, though not all of them. The sample has approximately 150,000 clones, about nine tenths seen once. V was shortened by 3 bases and J by 2 bases, with 8 bases between the two germline ends. The CDR3 is made up of 13 amino acids. Germline V gene data show CDR1 as LNHDA and CDR2 as SQIVND (reference sequence). The chain is built from TRBV19 and TRBJ2-7; D might be TRBD2 (6 bases). The sequence derives from a man aged 25 to 40 in good health. Sample: blood. CDR3 protein: CASSMGGAYEQYF. The DNA of the CDR3 is TGTGCCAGTAGTATGGGCGGGGCCTACGAGCAGTACTTC.